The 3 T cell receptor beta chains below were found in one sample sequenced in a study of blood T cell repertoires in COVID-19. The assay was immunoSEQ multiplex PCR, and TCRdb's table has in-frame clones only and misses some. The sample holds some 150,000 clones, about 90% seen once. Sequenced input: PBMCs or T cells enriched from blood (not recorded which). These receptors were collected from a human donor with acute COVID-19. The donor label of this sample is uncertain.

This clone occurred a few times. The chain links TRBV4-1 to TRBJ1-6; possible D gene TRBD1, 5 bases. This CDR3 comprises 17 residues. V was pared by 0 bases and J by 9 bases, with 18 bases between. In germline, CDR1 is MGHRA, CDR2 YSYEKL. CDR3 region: CASSQEWALLGGSPLHF. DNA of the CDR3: TGCGCCAGCAGCCAAGAGTGGGCCCTCCTGGGGGGTTCACCCCTCCACTTT.

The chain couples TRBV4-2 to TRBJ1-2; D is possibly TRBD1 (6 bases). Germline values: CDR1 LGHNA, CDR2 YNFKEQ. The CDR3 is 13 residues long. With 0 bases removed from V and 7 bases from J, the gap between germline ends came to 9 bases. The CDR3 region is CASSQDRGRGYTF. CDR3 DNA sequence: TGTGCCAGCAGCCAAGACAGGGGCCGTGGCTACACCTTC.

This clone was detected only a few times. CDR3 protein: CASRSLEGGTSPLHF. The CDR3 DNA reads TGCGCCAGCCGTTCCTTAGAGGGAGGAACTTCACCCCTCCACTTT. The chain uses TRBV4-1 and TRBJ1-6; unclear D gene. This CDR3 is built from 15 residues. CDR1 and CDR2 (germline): MGHRA, YSYEKL. The V gene lost 8 bases and the J gene lost 9 bases, with 20 bases spanning the gap.